Each of the 10 T cell receptor beta chains below was sequenced from the same sample in a study of T cells in Graves' hyperthyroidism and ophthalmopathy. The CDR3 regions of TCR beta were amplified from RNA transcripts. Using the HTBI primer set, a first-round RT-PCR was run on the TCR CDR3. MiXCR, run by TCRdb on the multiplex PCR reads, gives a single entry per CDR3 protein. The sample consists of more than 500,000 distinct CDR3 sequences, about 16% of them appearing once. Sequencing was performed on blood. The origin of the receptors is a woman under 40 with Graves' ophthalmopathy.

In this sample, this clonotype turned up a few times. The V call is TRBV10-3, the J call TRBJ2-3, with TRBD2 matching 7 bases. The CDR3 has 15 residues. V lost 6 bases and J lost 10; bases outside the gene matches: 16. The germline CDR1 and CDR2 sequences are ENHRY and SYGVKD. The CDR3 nucleotides read TGTGCCATCAGCGAACTAGCGCACCCCGTTTCGGCGCAGTATTTT. Its protein is CAISELAHPVSAQYF.

V gene TRBV6-1 combines with J gene TRBJ1-4; possibly TRBD1 for D (6 bases). This CDR3 region has 14 residues. CDR1 and CDR2 from the germline V gene are MNHNS and SASEGT. V lost 6 bases, J lost 7 bases, and 15 bases lay in between. The CDR3 loop is CASRGRRQAEKLFF. The CDR3 DNA sequence: TGTGCCAGCAGGGGCCGTCGACAGGCTGAAAAACTGTTTTTT.

This clonotype has at least ten counts. The genes are TRBV2 and TRBJ2-1; D may be TRBD1 (8 bases). CDR1 SNHLY and CDR2 FYNNEI come from the germline V gene. This CDR3 is 15 amino acids long. Trimming stripped 5 bases from V and 12 bases from J, with 23 bases between. CDR3 region: CASSIDRGGGIWQFF. CDR3 bases: TGTGCCAGCAGTATAGACAGGGGAGGGGGGATATGGCAGTTCTTC. The whole variable domain, remainder taken from reference TRBV2 and TRBJ2-1, is EPEVTQTPSHQVTQMGQEVILRCVPISNHLYFYWYRQILGQKVEFLVSFYNNEISEKSEIFDDQFSVERPDGSNFTLKIRSTKLEDSAMYFCASSIDRGGGIWQFFGPGTRLTVL.

This clonotype has just a few counts. The J gene is TRBJ2-2, the V gene TRBV7-2; no reliable D call. Germline V CDR1 and CDR2: SGHTA, FQGNSA. With 5 bases removed from V and 8 bases from J, the gap between germline ends came to 12 bases. The CDR3 is 13 residues long. The CDR3 nucleotides read TGTGCCAGCAGCCTGGCCAGTTCGGGGGAGCTGTTTTTT. Its translation: CASSLASSGELFF.

Notes on this clonotype: A much larger clone sits a single nucleotide away, making a read error possible. The rearrangement joins TRBV28 to TRBJ2-5, with 8 positions matching TRBD1. V shed 5 bases and J 5 bases; nucleotides not matched to a gene: 10. The CDR3 runs 15 residues. Germline V gives CDR1 MDHEN, CDR2 SYDVKM. This chain's CDR3 is CASSRRGPSLETQYF. The CDR3 coding sequence is TGTGCCAGCAGTCGCAGGGGGCCGTCGTTGGAGACCCAGTACTTC.

The sample holds a few counts of this clonotype. This chain connects TRBV10-2 to TRBJ1-1, with D perhaps TRBD1 (6 bases). Germline V gives CDR1 WSHSY, CDR2 SAAADI. The V end lost 4 bases, the J end lost 5 bases, and 14 bases lay between the germline ends. The CDR3 is 14 residues long. DNA of the CDR3: TGCGCCAGCAGTGTCGCGGGGGCCCGAACTGAAGCTTTCTTT. It yields the protein CASSVAGARTEAFF.

This clonotype was observed many times. This chain joins TRBV2 and TRBJ2-7; D ambiguous. V was shortened by 6 bases and J by 7 bases, with 7 bases between the two germline ends. Germline V lookup: CDR1 SNHLY, CDR2 FYNNEI. The CDR3 runs to 10 residues. The CDR3 here is CASRASEQYF. For the CDR3, the DNA is TGTGCCAGCAGGGCGTCTGAGCAGTACTTC.

In this sample, this clonotype turned up many times. The V gene is TRBV29-1, the J gene TRBJ1-1, with TRBD1 matching 7 bases. Germline values: CDR1 SQVTM, CDR2 ANQGSEA. V shed 6 bases and J 4 bases; nucleotides not matched to a gene: 5. This CDR3 is 12 amino acids long. CDR3 DNA: TGCAGCGTAGAGACAGGGACCACTGAAGCTTTCTTT. It yields the protein CSVETGTTEAFF.

The table lists this clonotype with many counts. The rearrangement links TRBV5-1 to TRBJ1-6; D is perhaps TRBD1 (5 bases). Trimming left V 0 bases short and J 7 bases short, with 8 bases between. The CDR3 runs to 14 residues. Germline values: CDR1 SGHRS, CDR2 YFSETQ. The CDR3 DNA sequence: TGCGCCAGCAGCTTGGGACAGTTCAATTCACCCCTCCACTTT. It yields the protein CASSLGQFNSPLHF.

The table lists this clonotype with a few counts. This rearrangement joins TRBV6-2 or TRBV6-3 to TRBJ1-1; D is uncertain. CDR3 size: 15 residues. The germline gives CDR1 MNHEY, CDR2 SVGEGT. Trimming cost V 6 bases and J 0 bases, with 14 bases left between them. In DNA form, the CDR3 reads TGTGCCAGCAGGCGTCTTATGACGGTGAACACTGAAGCTTTCTTT. Translating gives CASRRLMTVNTEAFF.